These T cell receptor beta chains were read from a single sample in a study of blood T cell repertoires in COVID-19. Repertoires were generated with immunoSEQ multiplex PCR, while TCRdb's copy carries only in-frame clones and drops some. Among 35,000 to 45,000 clones, around 75% were seen once, and the ten largest hold approximately 60%. Sequencing input: peripheral blood. The source is a man at least 80 years old with acute or convalescent COVID-19. Both conserved end residues are part of each CDR3. Clone size is stated in some rows and not others, as once, few, many or a class when expanded.

TRBJ2-1	TRBV7-9	.	CASSLLENEQFF
TRBJ1-1	TRBV19	once	CASSSVRQANTEAFF
TRBJ2-7	TRBV21-1	.	CASSTGTSGGAYEQYF
TRBJ2-1	TRBV7-9	few	CASSPFSGRALREQFF
TRBJ2-1	TRBV19	.	CASSIERRLAGSEQFF
TRBJ2-3	TRBV5-1	few	CASSRLGHGTDTQYF
TRBJ2-3	TRBV27	once	CASSWTSRTDTQYF
TRBJ1-1	TRBV7-2	.	CASSPRGGRTEAFF
TRBJ1-4	TRBV28	.	CASSLLAGKGNEKLFF
TRBJ1-2	TRBV14	.	CASSRDRGHGYTF
TRBJ2-7	TRBV6-6	medium-sized	CASSYSIYRASYEQYF
TRBJ2-5	TRBV29-1	.	CSVRTSGRGETQYF
TRBJ1-1	TRBV10-3	.	CAISERGFNTEAFF
TRBJ2-7	TRBV6-2/TRBV6-3	.	CASSDYAGGPYEQYF
TRBJ1-5	TRBV30	.	CAWSVRGGAGNQPQHF
TRBJ1-3	TRBV7-2	few	CASSLEGVNTIYF
TRBJ2-7	TRBV11-2	few	CASSSLTPLSYAQYF
TRBJ2-7	TRBV7-2	.	CASSLSSGSQYEQYF
TRBJ2-6	TRBV5-5	.	CASKEQAGVSGANVLTF
TRBJ1-2	TRBV28	.	CASRPFRTTYGYTF
TRBJ2-7	TRBV6-5	.	CASSSLLEQYF
TRBJ2-2	TRBV7-3	.	CASSLAGGATGELFF
TRBJ2-1	TRBV29-1	.	CSVAVGQGGNEQFF
TRBJ1-5	TRBV4-2	few	CASSQEVGGGNQPQHF
TRBJ2-5	TRBV28	.	CATVTGFETQYF
TRBJ2-1	TRBV6-6	.	CASSQSGTSGVSRRNEQFF
TRBJ2-3	TRBV6-1	.	CASSGAIPGLAGVSTDTQYF
TRBJ2-7	TRBV10-3	.	CAISRLAVNTNYEQYF
TRBJ2-1	TRBV12-3/TRBV12-4	.	CASKRLAHNEQFF
TRBJ2-6	TRBV29-1	few	CSVALSGANVLTF
TRBJ2-2	TRBV7-2	.	CASSPRQGFVTGELFF
TRBJ2-7	TRBV4-2	.	CASSQDVYSSYEQYF
TRBJ2-7	TRBV12-3/TRBV12-4	.	CASSLSGDYEQYF
TRBJ1-5	TRBV20-1	.	CSASPGTGGVGSNQPQHF
TRBJ2-7	TRBV30	.	CAWSATALAGVGEQYF
TRBJ2-5	TRBV28	few	CASNPLGGRKTQYF
TRBJ1-2	TRBV30	.	CAWSPTGIGYTF
TRBJ2-3	TRBV4-2	few	CASSQGFGRGTDTQYF
TRBJ2-5	TRBV11-2	.	CASSIAGTGGVETQYF
TRBJ2-5	TRBV19	.	CASSTLQGFQETQYF
TRBJ2-7	TRBV4-3	.	CASSEPGEQYF
TRBJ2-3	TRBV7-6	.	CASSSPPGQRTDTQYF
TRBJ1-6	TRBV9	.	CASSVEGGDSSPLHF
TRBJ2-7	TRBV6-5	once	CASRISSLAYEQYF
TRBJ1-1	TRBV4-3	.	CASSQEAVMNTEAFF
TRBJ2-2	TRBV5-1	.	CASSLVGGTGELFF
TRBJ1-4	TRBV3-1/TRBV3-2	.	CASTGTTNEKLFF
TRBJ1-4	TRBV9	.	CASSVLGTPNEKLFF
TRBJ1-1	TRBV9	.	CASSPGYTEAFF
TRBJ1-5	TRBV18	.	CASSPDGQDNQPQHF
TRBJ2-1	TRBV11-3	.	CASSSFESPYNEQFF
TRBJ1-4	TRBV11-2	.	CASSLKEGALFNEKLFF
TRBJ1-4	TRBV15	few	CATSRDPLGSGNEKLFF
TRBJ1-1	TRBV6-5	once	CASRKTGNTEAFF
TRBJ2-1	TRBV9	.	CASSVGGTSGNNEQFF
TRBJ1-1	TRBV5-1	.	CASSLQGNTEAFF
TRBJ2-3	TRBV27	few	CASSLGTGKGVDTQYF
TRBJ2-7	TRBV5-1	.	CASSDGLAGAYEQYF
TRBJ2-1	TRBV7-3	.	CASSLGLAVGEQFF